Listed here are 4 T cell receptor beta chains from one sample, sequenced in a study of tissue T cells after allogeneic stem cell transplantation. Sequenced by immunoSEQ multiplex PCR; TCRdb stores in-frame clones only, minus some. The data contain more than 20,000 clones, 72% of them singletons. Material for sequencing was spleen. These receptors originate from a female BALB/c mouse in good health. The strain is characterized by the MHC haplotype H2-d.

Comment on this clone: The germline and genes are mouse ones. The read finishes 1 residue shy of the CDR3 end, and the germline J gene is used to complete it. V is TRBV19 and J is TRBJ2-7; 12 positions match TRBD2. Losses at the gene ends were 6 bases for V and 6 bases for J; bases not matched to a gene: 4. Per germline, CDR1 FNHDT and CDR2 SITEND (reference sequence). The CDR3 extends over 13 amino acids. The CDR3 region is CASTRDWGAEQYF. The CDR3 DNA, read in part, is TGTGCCAGCACCCGGGACTGGGGGGCTGAACAGTAC.

A remark on this clone: Germline and genes: mouse. The DNA ends 1 residue before the CDR3 does, and the rest of the CDR3 is filled in from the germline J gene. V is TRBV13-2 and J is TRBJ2-3, with D unresolved. CDR3 length: 15 residues. The V gene lost 0 bases and the J gene lost 0 bases, with 8 bases spanning the gap. Germline V CDR1 and CDR2: NNHNN, SYGAGS (reference sequence). The DNA read from the CDR3 is TGTGCCAGCGGTGATGCGACTTCTAGTGCAGAAACGCTGTAT. Amino acids: CASGDATSSAETLY. The full CDR3 protein is CASGDATSSAETLYF.

With regard to this clone: Gene names and germline match the mouse. Coverage ceases 1 residue before the CDR3 finishes, and the germline J gene fills in the end. The chain carries TRBV31 and TRBJ1-6; the D gene is possibly TRBD1 (6 bases). TRBJ1-6 is reported as an ORF; its role is uncertain. Germline-derived CDR1 and CDR2 are GKSSPN and SITVG. This CDR3 is built from 15 residues. V was clipped by 3 bases and J by 3 bases, with 12 bases between them. CDR3 residues: CAWRTTGSYNSPLYF. The CDR3 DNA, read in part, is TGTGCCTGGAGGACAACAGGGAGCTATAATTCGCCCCTCTAC.

About this clone: One junction end disagrees with the germline gene, perhaps due to a read error. The genes are named according to mouse. The DNA ends 1 residue before the CDR3 does, and the rest of the CDR3 is filled in from the germline J gene. The chain is built from TRBV20 and TRBJ2-1; 8 bases line up with TRBD2. The length of the CDR3 is 12 residues. Germline V lookup: CDR1 GFQATS, CDR2 STVNSAI. The CDR3 region is CGARGGLAEQFF. The covered CDR3 bases are TGTGGTGCAAGGGGGGGGCTTGCTGAGCAGTTC.